These 18 T cell receptor beta chains were sequenced from one sample in a study of shared clonotypes between healthy human individuals. Measured with immunoSEQ multiplex PCR; TCRdb has only the in-frame clones, and not every one. The data show fewer than 1.8 million clones, approximately 98.5% seen once. Sequencing input: naive CD4+ T cells sorted from blood. Specified subset: CD45RA+ positively selected. These receptors were collected from a young man in good health.

The J gene is TRBJ2-3, the V gene TRBV4-1; no clear D gene. The CDR3 length is 16 residues. Germline V gives CDR1 MGHRA, CDR2 YSYEKL. Trimming removed 0 bases from V and 2 bases from J, with 12 bases in between. The CDR3 loop reads CASSQDQPGTTDTQYF. CDR3 DNA: TGCGCCAGCAGCCAAGATCAGCCGGGTACCACAGATACGCAGTATTTT.

The rearrangement links TRBV5-1 to TRBJ2-3; 11 nucleotides line up with TRBD1. The CDR3 length is 19 residues. V dropped 0 bases and J dropped 0; count of bases not matched to a gene: 9. CDR1 is SGHRS, CDR2 YFSETQ, per germline. CDR3 sequence: CASSLDVDRGRWSTDTQYF. The CDR3 DNA is TGCGCCAGCAGCTTGGATGTGGACAGGGGGCGTTGGAGCACAGATACGCAGTATTTT. Filled out from reference TRBV5-1 and TRBJ2-3, the complete variable domain reads KAGVTQTPRYLIKTRGQQVTLSCSPISGHRSVSWYQQTPGQGLQFLFEYFSETQRNKGNFPGRFSGRQFSNSRSEMNVSTLELGDSALYLCASSLDVDRGRWSTDTQYFGPGTRLTVL.

The CDR3 nucleotides read TGCAGCGTTGGCTTCCAAGGGGGAAACACCATATATTTT. The encoded protein is CSVGFQGGNTIYF. The genes are TRBV29-1 and TRBJ1-3; D is unclear. The CDR3 length is 13 residues. The V and J ends lost 4 bases and 4 bases respectively, with 11 bases between them. CDR1 SQVTM and CDR2 ANQGSEA come from the germline V gene.

The chain links TRBV18 to TRBJ1-4; 9 nucleotides align to TRBD1. CDR1 and CDR2 (germline): KGHSH, LQKENI. The CDR3 has 14 residues. V lost 8 bases to trimming and J lost 4 bases; unmatched junction nucleotides: 5. The CDR3 sequence is CASADRGFNEKLFF. CDR3 nucleotides: TGTGCCAGCGCGGACAGGGGATTTAATGAAAAACTGTTTTTT.

V is TRBV9 and J is TRBJ2-2; no reliable D call. Germline CDR1 is SGDLS and CDR2 is YYNGEE. The length of the CDR3 is 14 residues. Trimming stripped 5 bases from V and 4 bases from J, with 12 bases between. The CDR3 protein is CASSLTALTGELFF. Written as DNA, the CDR3 is TGTGCCAGCAGTTTGACGGCCCTCACCGGGGAGCTGTTTTTT.

Here the CDR3 reads CASSLSLWTSGREWGEQFF. CDR3 bases: TGTGCCAGCAGTTTATCCCTTTGGACTAGCGGGAGGGAATGGGGTGAGCAGTTCTTC. The V call is TRBV27, the J call TRBJ2-1; 15 nucleotides agree with TRBD2. The V and J ends lost 0 bases and 9 bases, in that order; junction bases with no gene match: 12. Germline V gene data show CDR1 as MNHEY and CDR2 as SMNVEV (reference sequence). CDR3 size: 19 residues.

This clone was seen only once. This chain connects TRBV14 to TRBJ2-3; possibly TRBD2 for D (6 bases). Per germline, CDR1 SGHDN and CDR2 FVKESK. This CDR3 is 15 amino acids long. V dropped 4 bases and J dropped 2 bases, with 13 bases sitting between them. This CDR3 is CASSPTSPYTDTQYF. The CDR3 DNA reads TGTGCCAGCAGCCCGACTAGTCCTTACACAGATACGCAGTATTTT.

This clone appeared a single time. The chain combines TRBV2 with TRBJ2-7, with D possibly called TRBD1 or TRBD2 (5 bases each). Trimming pared 6 bases from V and 10 bases from J, leaving 16 bases between. Germline V gene data show CDR1 as SNHLY and CDR2 as FYNNEI. The length of the CDR3 is 12 residues. The CDR3 reads CASSGLGDRQYF. CDR3 nucleotides: TGTGCCAGCAGCGGTTTAGGGGACCGTCAGTACTTC.

V usage is TRBV7-2 and J usage is TRBJ1-1, with D unresolved. Trimming took off 6 bases at V and 7 bases at J, with 15 bases between the two ends. Per germline, CDR1 SGHTA and CDR2 FQGNSA. This CDR3 region has 13 residues. CDR3 sequence reads: CASSTNFGVEAFF. The CDR3 DNA is TGTGCCAGCAGTACAAATTTTGGGGTTGAAGCTTTCTTT.

In this sample, this clone turned up once. The rearrangement uses TRBV4-1 and TRBJ1-2; D gene uncertain. Germline assignment: CDR1 MGHRA and CDR2 YSYEKL. The V gene lost 2 bases and the J gene lost 9 bases, with 13 bases spanning the gap. The CDR3 runs 13 residues. The CDR3 nucleotides are TGCGCCAGCAGCCAAATCTTCACCCTCAGCTACACCTTC. This codes for CASSQIFTLSYTF.

The chain joins TRBV5-1 to TRBJ2-1, with D hard to call. V was cut by 4 bases and J by 3 bases, with 11 bases left in between. The germline gives CDR1 SGHRS, CDR2 YFSETQ. The CDR3 is 14 amino acids. The chain's CDR3 is CASSPMTNYNEQFF. The CDR3 DNA reads TGCGCCAGCAGCCCGATGACAAACTACAATGAGCAGTTCTTC.

The chain combines TRBV7-2 with TRBJ1-4; weak D call: TRBD1 (5 bases). The V end lost 5 bases, the J end lost 0 bases, and 7 bases lay between the germline ends. The CDR3 loop spans 14 amino acids. Germline V gene data show CDR1 as SGHTA and CDR2 as FQGNSA. CDR3 sequence (DNA): TGTGCCAGCAGCCGGACAACAACTAATGAAAAACTGTTTTTT. Residues: CASSRTTTNEKLFF.

V usage is TRBV4-2 and J usage is TRBJ2-1; D remains ambiguous. V lost 2 bases to trimming and J lost 9 bases, with 8 bases between them. CDR1 LGHNA and CDR2 YNFKEQ come from the germline V gene. The CDR3 sequence is 12 residues long. The CDR3 nucleotides read TGTGCCAGCAGCCAACCCCCCCGTGAGCAGTTCTTC. This sequence encodes CASSQPPREQFF.

The J gene is TRBJ1-2, the V gene TRBV5-1; D call uncertain. The germline CDR1 and CDR2 sequences are SGHRS and YFSETQ. The CDR3 spans 13 residues. V gave up 4 bases and J gave up 2 bases, with 9 bases separating them. This chain's CDR3 is CASSLGWNYGYTF. The CDR3 DNA is TGCGCCAGCAGCCTGGGCTGGAACTATGGCTACACCTTC.

The rearrangement uses TRBV28 and TRBJ1-5, with D possibly TRBD1 on 5 matching bases. Trimming left V 6 bases short and J 6 bases short, with 9 bases between. The CDR3 has 12 amino acids. The germline V gene encodes CDR1 MDHEN and CDR2 SYDVKM. CDR3 sequence (DNA): TGTGCCAGCAGCTCAGGGATTCAGCCCCAGCATTTT. It encodes CASSSGIQPQHF.

CDR3 in DNA: TGCGCCAGCAGCCAAGCCCCTGGACAAGCTGGGGCCAACGTCCTGACTTTC. Protein: CASSQAPGQAGANVLTF. V usage is TRBV4-3 and J usage is TRBJ2-6, with TRBD1 as a possible D gene (5 bases). Germline V gives CDR1 LGHNA, CDR2 YSLEER. This CDR3 is 17 amino acids long. The V end lost 1 base, the J end lost 2 bases, and 12 bases lay between the germline ends.

V usage is TRBV5-1 and J usage is TRBJ2-3, with a weak D call TRBD1 (6 bases). The CDR3 runs to 14 residues. Germline CDR1 SGHRS, CDR2 YFSETQ. Deletions cut 6 bases from V and 5 bases from J, with 16 bases between. The CDR3, as DNA: TGCGCCAGCATGAAGGGACAATTTGAAGATACGCAGTATTTT. Protein sequence: CASMKGQFEDTQYF.

This chain uses TRBV9 with TRBJ1-2; 8 bases map to TRBD1. Germline assignment: CDR1 SGDLS and CDR2 YYNGEE. The CDR3 loop spans 14 amino acids. After removal of 0 bases from V and 5 bases from J, the junction contained 3 bases not matched to a gene. This CDR3 is CASSVAQGVYGYTF. The DNA of the CDR3 is TGTGCCAGCAGCGTAGCACAGGGGGTGTATGGCTACACCTTC.